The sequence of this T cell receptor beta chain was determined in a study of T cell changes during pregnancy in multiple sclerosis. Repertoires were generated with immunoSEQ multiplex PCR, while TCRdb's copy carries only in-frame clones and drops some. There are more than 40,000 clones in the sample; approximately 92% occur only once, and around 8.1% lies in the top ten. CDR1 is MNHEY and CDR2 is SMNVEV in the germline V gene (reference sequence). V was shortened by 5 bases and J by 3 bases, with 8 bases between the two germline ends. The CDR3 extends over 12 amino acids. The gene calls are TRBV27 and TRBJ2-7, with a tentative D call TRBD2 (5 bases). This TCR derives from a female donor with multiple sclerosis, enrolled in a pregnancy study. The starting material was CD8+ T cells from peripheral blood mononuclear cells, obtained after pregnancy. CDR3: CASSSGLYEQYF. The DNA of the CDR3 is TGTGCCAGCAGTAGCGGCCTCTACGAGCAGTACTTC.